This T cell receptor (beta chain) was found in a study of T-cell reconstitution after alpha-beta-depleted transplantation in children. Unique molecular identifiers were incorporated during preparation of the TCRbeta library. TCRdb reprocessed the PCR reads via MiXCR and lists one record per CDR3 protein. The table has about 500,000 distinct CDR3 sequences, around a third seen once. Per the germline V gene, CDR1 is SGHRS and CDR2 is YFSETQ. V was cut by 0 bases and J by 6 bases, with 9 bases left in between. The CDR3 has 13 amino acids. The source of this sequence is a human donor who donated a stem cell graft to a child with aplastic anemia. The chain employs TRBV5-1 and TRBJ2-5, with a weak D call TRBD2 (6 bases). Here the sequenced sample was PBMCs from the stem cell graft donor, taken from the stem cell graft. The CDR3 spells CASSLGRDKTQYF. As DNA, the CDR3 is TGCGCCAGCAGCTTGGGGCGGGATAAGACCCAGTACTTC.